This record concerns one T cell receptor (beta chain) sequence. This entry is derived from a study of blood T cell repertoires in COVID-19. Study background: Acute-phase and convalescent COVID-19 samples originated in the United States, Italy and Spain. Sample material is recorded as cDNA or gDNA derived from T cells, B-cell-depleted T cells, or PBMCs.

CDR3 size: 15 residues. Germline loops: CDR1 MGHRA, CDR2 YSYEKL. Trimming took 3 bases from V and 4 from J, leaving 15 bases between them. Enrollment of patients from Seattle took place during active infection, with longitudinal follow-up. Sequencing used immunoSEQ multiplex PCR; TCRdb keeps in-frame clones, though not all of them. Counted here are tens of thousands of clones, 90% occurring once; the ten biggest clones make up 0.4% to 0.55%. This TCR came from a man aged 50-60 years with COVID-19, enrolled during active disease. The sequenced sample consisted of peripheral blood. The chain recombines TRBV4-1 with TRBJ1-2; D may be TRBD1 (5 bases). CDR3 sequence reads: CASSHEGRTIYGYTF. DNA for the CDR3: TGCGCCAGCAGCCATGAGGGGAGGACGATCTATGGCTACACCTTC.